The T cell receptor beta chain under discussion was sequenced for a study of blood T cell repertoires in COVID-19. At the level of the study: From the United States, Italy and Spain came samples of acute and convalescent COVID-19. Sources were T cells, B-cell-depleted T cells, or PBMCs; the material itself was cDNA or gDNA.

Original handling: Reference gene primer amplification in the assay estimated nucleated cell counts. TCRdb keeps only in-frame clones here, not all; method: immunoSEQ multiplex PCR. V, J and clone size derive from that table, while D and trimming were established from the DNA sequence. The sample includes about 320,000 clones, 80% to 90% of them seen just once. The CDR3 has 15 residues. V was trimmed by 6 bases and J by 8 bases, leaving 17 bases between them. Germline values: CDR1 MNHEY, CDR2 SVGAGI. Participants spanned ages roughly 18 to 95 years and resided in about 25 US areas. The genes are TRBV6-5 and TRBJ1-6, with a weak D call TRBD1 (6 bases). The source of this sequence is a woman under 30 who had recovered from COVID-19. Sequencing was carried out using PBMCs or T cells enriched from blood (not recorded which). The DNA for the CDR3 is TGTGCCAGCAGAACAGGGCAGGGGAGTCATTCACCCCTCCACTTT. This sequence encodes CASRTGQGSHSPLHF.